The 17 T cell receptor beta chains given below trace back to one sample, sequenced in a study of OX40 agonist ivuxolimab in advanced cancers. The method was immunoSEQ multiplex PCR; TCRdb's version includes in-frame clones alone and lacks a portion of them. In the table there are more than 70,000 clones, approximately 88% of which are singletons. The source was CD4+ or CD8+ T cells sorted from blood, collected in a trial of the OX40 agonist ivuxolimab. Receptors were obtained from an adult with an advanced solid tumor such as melanoma, head and neck, liver or kidney cancer.

The rearrangement uses TRBV7-9 and TRBJ2-5; D is possibly TRBD2 (5 bases). This CDR3 has 14 residues. Germline V CDR1 and CDR2: SEHNR, FQNEAQ (reference sequence). Deletions cut 0 bases from V and 4 bases from J, with 9 bases between. For the CDR3, the DNA is TGTGCCAGCAGCTTAGCGGGAGAGGGAGAGACCCAGTACTTC. This translates into CASSLAGEGETQYF.

The genes are TRBV5-6 and TRBJ2-3; 14 bases fit TRBD2. The CDR3 is 17 amino acids. CDR1 is SGHDT and CDR2 is YYEEEE in the germline V gene. The V segment lost 3 bases and the J segment 5 bases; nucleotides outside the gene matches: 8. The CDR3 loop is CASSSGLAGGIRDTQYF. The CDR3 DNA is TGTGCCAGCAGCTCCGGACTAGCGGGGGGAATAAGAGATACGCAGTATTTT.

On this clone itself: Other DNA sequences within the sample encode an identical CDR3. V usage is TRBV18 and J usage is TRBJ1-2; tentatively, D is TRBD1 (6 bases). Trimming cost V 3 bases and J 4 bases, with 9 bases left between them. Germline CDR1 reads KGHSH; CDR2 reads LQKENI. This CDR3 contains 13 residues. The CDR3 reads CASSPGGAYGYTF. The DNA of the CDR3 is TGTGCCAGCTCACCCGGGGGGGCCTATGGCTACACCTTC.

This clone was observed a handful of times. The chain is built from TRBV9 and TRBJ1-5; possible D gene TRBD1, 6 bases. The CDR3 loop spans 15 amino acids. The V end was cut by 0 bases, the J end by 5 bases, with 12 bases between. The germline V gene has CDR1 SGDLS and CDR2 YYNGEE. CDR3 sequence: CASSVAPGADQPQHF. CDR3 sequence (DNA): TGTGCCAGCAGCGTAGCTCCAGGGGCGGATCAGCCCCAGCATTTT.

The V and J genes are TRBV5-1 and TRBJ2-3; D is undetermined. The CDR3 extends over 16 amino acids. V was trimmed by 4 bases and J by 6 bases, leaving 21 bases between them. In germline, CDR1 is SGHRS, CDR2 YFSETQ. DNA for the CDR3: TGCGCCAGCAGCACTTCAGCAGATAGAGTTGCGGATACGCAGTATTTT. Translated, it gives CASSTSADRVADTQYF.

The V gene is TRBV6-7, the J gene TRBJ2-7; no definite D call. TRBV6-7 is classed as an ORF, of uncertain function. This CDR3 is 13 amino acids long. Trimming took off 2 bases at V and 10 bases at J, with 15 bases between the two ends. CDR3: CASSYAIRAAQYF. The DNA for the CDR3 is TGTGCCAGCAGTTACGCGATTCGGGCGGCCCAGTACTTC.

CDR3 coding DNA: TGTGCCAGTAGTATAAATCCAGATAGCGGCCGGGGCGAGCAGTTCTTC. Translation: CASSINPDSGRGEQFF. The J gene is TRBJ2-1, the V gene TRBV19; D may be TRBD2 (6 bases). This CDR3 is built from 16 residues. The germline V gene encodes CDR1 LNHDA and CDR2 SQIVND (reference sequence). Trimming pared 2 bases from V and 10 bases from J, leaving 21 bases between.

The CDR3 protein is CASSDPEREVEDTQYF. The CDR3 nucleotides are TGTGCCAGCAGTGACCCCGAGCGGGAGGTTGAGGATACGCAGTATTTT. The chain uses TRBV28 and TRBJ2-3, with 9 bases matching TRBD2. J gave up 6 bases and V 5 bases, and 12 bases lay outside the gene matches. CDR3 length: 16 residues. Germline CDR1 MDHEN, CDR2 SYDVKM.

The V and J genes are TRBV6-6 and TRBJ1-1; 8 bases match TRBD1. J gave up 1 base and V 7 bases, and 5 bases lay outside the gene matches. The CDR3 sequence is 14 residues long. The germline V gene has CDR1 MNHNY and CDR2 SVGAGI (reference sequence). The CDR3 DNA sequence: TGTGCCAGCAAGCTGACAGGGGCGAACACTGAAGCTTTCTTT. Translating gives CASKLTGANTEAFF.

This clone was found once. This chain uses TRBV5-1 with TRBJ2-5; TRBD2 is a possible D gene (5 bases). The germline V and J ends were trimmed by 5 bases and 2 bases, with 16 bases remaining between them. Germline lookup yields CDR1 SGHRS and CDR2 YFSETQ. There are 15 residues in the CDR3. The CDR3 coding sequence is TGCGCCAGCAGTAACCAATGGGGAGCGCAAGAGACCCAGTACTTC. Its protein product is CASSNQWGAQETQYF. The whole variable domain, remainder taken from reference TRBV5-1 and TRBJ2-5, is KAGVTQTPRYLIKTRGQQVTLSCSPISGHRSVSWYQQTPGQGLQFLFEYFSETQRNKGNFPGRFSGRQFSNSRSEMNVSTLELGDSALYLCASSNQWGAQETQYFGPGTRLLVL.

The table lists this clone with a few counts. Other DNA sequences from this sample encode an identical CDR3 as well. The rearrangement uses TRBV5-1 and TRBJ2-3; 8 nucleotides match TRBD1. CDR3 length: 13 residues. The trim removed 1 base at V and 6 bases at J, leaving 1 base unmatched. Germline V CDR1 and CDR2: SGHRS, YFSETQ. This chain's CDR3 is CASSLRDRDTQYF. The DNA for the CDR3 is TGCGCCAGCAGCTTGAGGGACAGGGATACGCAGTATTTT. The variable domain in full, with the rest retrieved from reference TRBV5-1 and TRBJ2-3, is KAGVTQTPRYLIKTRGQQVTLSCSPISGHRSVSWYQQTPGQGLQFLFEYFSETQRNKGNFPGRFSGRQFSNSRSEMNVSTLELGDSALYLCASSLRDRDTQYFGPGTRLTVL.

A remark on this clone: The same CDR3 can be traced to other DNA sequences in this sample. V is TRBV4-1 and J is TRBJ2-3, with D tentatively TRBD2 (6 bases). The CDR3 length is 14 residues. CDR1 is MGHRA and CDR2 is YSYEKL in the germline V gene. V shed 1 base and J shed 3 bases, with 8 bases lying between them. CDR3 bases: TGCGCCAGCAGCCAAGGGCGGGGAACAGATACGCAGTATTTT. Its translation: CASSQGRGTDTQYF.

V is TRBV19 and J is TRBJ2-2; 9 positions match TRBD2. There are 17 residues in the CDR3. With 0 bases clipped from V and 6 bases from J, the junction kept 8 bases outside the gene matches. Germline CDR1 and CDR2: LNHDA and SQIVND (reference sequence). CDR3 amino acids: CASSIDRGAGGPGELFF. In DNA, the CDR3 is TGTGCCAGTAGTATAGATCGAGGAGCGGGAGGCCCCGGGGAGCTGTTTTTT.

The chain carries TRBV19 and TRBJ1-3; TRBD1 matches at 8 bases. CDR1 is LNHDA and CDR2 is SQIVND in the germline V gene (reference sequence). This CDR3 region has 16 residues. V was pared by 7 bases and J by 0 bases, with 8 bases of the junction left unmatched. CDR3 protein: CASTPSGGISGNTIYF. In DNA, the CDR3 is TGTGCCAGTACCCCCTCAGGGGGCATCTCTGGAAACACCATATATTTT.

The chain recombines TRBV11-2 with TRBJ2-7; the D is unclear. Trimming shortened V by 3 bases and J by 10 bases, and 19 bases separated the two germline ends. CDR3 length: 14 amino acids. Germline V gene lookup returns CDR1 SGHAT and CDR2 FQNNGV. DNA of the CDR3: TGTGCCAGCAGCTTCAATTCTGGGGTGAACCAACAGTACTTC. It translates to CASSFNSGVNQQYF. The full variable domain, rest sourced from reference TRBV11-2 and TRBJ2-7, is EAGVAQSPRYKIIEKRQSVAFWCNPISGHATLYWYQQILGQGPKLLIQFQNNGVVDDSQLPKDRFSAERLKGVDSTLKIQPAKLEDSAVYLCASSFNSGVNQQYFGPGTRLTVT.

V and J are TRBV1 and TRBJ1-5; TRBD1 was called by the table and not checked on the DNA. TRBV1 is marked as a pseudogene. The CDR3 spans 20 residues. The CDR3 loop is CTSLKKTEETGIASNQPQHF. The CDR3 coding sequence is TGCACCAGCCTCAAAAAGACAGAGGAAACAGGGATAGCTAGCAATCAGCCCCAGCATTTT.

The gene calls are TRBV5-4 and TRBJ1-6; the D gene is possibly TRBD1 (5 bases). There are 15 residues in the CDR3. Trimming shortened V by 0 bases and J by 10 bases, and 14 bases separated the two germline ends. CDR1 and CDR2 (germline): SGHNT, YYREEE (reference sequence). This chain's CDR3 is CASSLGGTAPSPLHF. CDR3 in DNA: TGTGCCAGCAGCTTGGGCGGGACTGCTCCCTCACCCCTCCACTTT.